This T cell receptor beta chain derives from a study of cytomegalovirus exposure and HLA in healthy donors. Study details: A prior study identified just under 120 million unique TCR beta sequences from 200 million or so T cells.

The study ran its PCR with 60 Vbeta and 13 Jbeta primers. Methods used by the authors: Later analysis identified roughly 82 million unique TCR beta chains, approximately 10 million shared. Using immunoSEQ multiplex PCR, the repertoire was profiled, and TCRdb retains in-frame clones only, with some absent. V, J and clone size are taken as reported in that table, and D and trimming were inferred from the DNA itself. The sample includes 180,000 or so clones, 70% to 90% of them seen just once. Germline CDR1 is MNHNY and CDR2 is SVGAGI (reference sequence). V dropped 6 bases and J dropped 1 base, with 13 bases sitting between them. This CDR3 region has 14 residues.

This TCR was recovered from a man younger than 35 in good health and CMV-seropositive. The specimen was PBMCs. This chain uses TRBV6-6 with TRBJ2-7; D is undetermined. CDR3 bases: TGTGCCAGCAGGGGCAGCCACTCTTCCTACGAGCAGTACTTC. Its translation: CASRGSHSSYEQYF.